The 29 T cell receptor beta chains below were found in one sample sequenced in a study of cytomegalovirus exposure and HLA in healthy donors. Measured with immunoSEQ multiplex PCR; TCRdb has only the in-frame clones, and not every one. The table includes 150,000 to 200,000 clones, around 88% detected once. Sequencing input: PBMCs. These receptors were obtained from a young woman in good health and CMV-seronegative.

The rearrangement uses TRBV5-8 and TRBJ1-3; unclear D gene. In germline, CDR1 is SGHTS, CDR2 YDEGEE. V was trimmed by 4 bases and J by 0 bases, leaving 11 bases between them. CDR3 length equals 15 residues. The CDR3 sequence: CASSPTMSSGNTIYF. In nucleotides, the CDR3 is TGTGCCAGCAGCCCGACTATGAGCTCTGGAAACACCATATATTTT. Full variable domain (outside the CDR3, taken from reference TRBV5-8 and TRBJ1-3): EAGVTQSPTHLIKTRGQQATLRCSPISGHTSVYWYQQALGLGLQFLLWYDEGEERNRGNFPPRFSGRQFPNYSSELNVNALELEDSALYLCASSPTMSSGNTIYFGEGSWLTVV.

This chain connects TRBV5-4 to TRBJ2-5, with TRBD1 matching over 7 bases. The CDR3 runs 14 residues. V lost 4 bases and J lost 5; bases outside the gene matches: 8. CDR1 SGHNT and CDR2 YYREEE come from the germline V gene (reference sequence). CDR3 amino acids: CASSPRQGQETQYF. CDR3 sequence (DNA): TGTGCCAGCAGCCCTCGACAGGGCCAGGAGACCCAGTACTTC. The complete variable domain, with remaining parts taken from reference TRBV5-4 and TRBJ2-5, reads ETGVTQSPTHLIKTRGQQVTLRCSSQSGHNTVSWYQQALGQGPQFIFQYYREEENGRGNFPPRFSGLQFPNYSSELNVNALELDDSALYLCASSPRQGQETQYFGPGTRLLVL.

V is TRBV7-3 and J is TRBJ2-1, with D possibly matching TRBD1 (7 bases). Deletions cut 4 bases from V and 7 bases from J, with 14 bases between. Germline V lookup: CDR1 SGHTA, CDR2 FQGTGA. There are 14 residues in the CDR3. The CDR3 reads CASSSPGGSNEQFF. CDR3 nucleotides: TGTGCCAGCAGCTCGCCAGGGGGGAGTAATGAGCAGTTCTTC.

The rearrangement joins TRBV7-8 to TRBJ2-2; D is perhaps TRBD1 (6 bases). CDR1 and CDR2 from the germline V gene are SGHVS and FQNEAQ. V lost 1 base and J 7 bases, leaving 19 bases between the germline ends. This CDR3 region has 17 residues. Here the CDR3 reads CASSLGVTGSIVGELFF. The CDR3, as DNA: TGTGCCAGCAGCTTAGGCGTAACAGGGTCAATTGTCGGGGAGCTGTTTTTT.

This chain links TRBV5-1 with TRBJ1-5; D gene ambiguous. The CDR3 runs to 15 residues. With 0 bases removed from V and 3 bases from J, the gap between germline ends came to 10 bases. Looked up from germline, CDR1 is SGHRS and CDR2 is YFSETQ. The CDR3 DNA sequence: TGCGCCAGCAGCTTGGCAGGCACCCTCAATCAGCCCCAGCATTTT. It is translated as CASSLAGTLNQPQHF.

CDR3 sequence reads: CASSFARISGGEAYEQYF. The CDR3 DNA follows: TGTGCCAGCAGTTTCGCCCGTATTAGCGGGGGGGAAGCCTACGAGCAGTACTTC. The V and J genes are TRBV2 and TRBJ2-7; 11 bases are a match to TRBD2. The CDR3 is made up of 18 amino acids. Germline values: CDR1 SNHLY, CDR2 FYNNEI. The V segment lost 5 bases and the J segment 2 bases; nucleotides outside the gene matches: 14. The full variable domain, with the rest looked up from reference TRBV2 and TRBJ2-7, is EPEVTQTPSHQVTQMGQEVILRCVPISNHLYFYWYRQILGQKVEFLVSFYNNEISEKSEIFDDQFSVERPDGSNFTLKIRSTKLEDSAMYFCASSFARISGGEAYEQYFGPGTRLTVT.

The rearrangement joins TRBV6-1 to TRBJ2-1, with TRBD2 matching over 7 bases. Germline assignment: CDR1 MNHNS and CDR2 SASEGT. Losses at the gene ends were 7 bases for V and 3 bases for J; bases not matched to a gene: 9. The CDR3 length is 15 residues. Written as DNA, the CDR3 is TGTGCCAGCACTGTTCCCAGGGACTACTACAATGAGCAGTTCTTC. It codes for CASTVPRDYYNEQFF.

This sequence joins TRBV2 and TRBJ2-1; a possible D gene is TRBD1 (7 bases). Per the germline V gene, CDR1 is SNHLY and CDR2 is FYNNEI. Trimming pared 2 bases from V and 3 bases from J, leaving 8 bases between. This CDR3 contains 14 residues. The CDR3 DNA follows: TGTGCCAGCAGTGAACAGGGGGGCTACAATGAGCAGTTCTTC. Translating gives CASSEQGGYNEQFF.

The gene calls are TRBV6-4 and TRBJ2-3, with TRBD2 identical over 11 bases. The CDR3 totals 14 residues. The trim removed 10 bases at V and 6 bases at J, leaving 9 bases unmatched. CDR1 and CDR2 (germline): MRHNA, SNTAGT. CDR3 coding DNA: TGTGCCACCTCCGATAGCGGGGGGGCCGATACGCAGTATTTT. Translation: CATSDSGGADTQYF.

The rearrangement uses TRBV27 and TRBJ2-1; TRBD2 agrees at 15 bases. The CDR3 totals 17 residues. Per the germline V gene, CDR1 is MNHEY and CDR2 is SMNVEV (reference sequence). The V gene end was trimmed by 5 bases and the J gene end by 7 bases; junction bases not matched to a gene: 9. CDR3 loop: CASSLGLAGGLKNEQFF. CDR3 in DNA: TGTGCCAGCAGTCTCGGACTAGCGGGGGGGCTAAAGAATGAGCAGTTCTTC.

The chain links TRBV7-9 to TRBJ1-1; D unclear. The CDR3 has 14 amino acids. Trimming removed 5 bases from V and 8 bases from J, with 18 bases in between. Germline V gene lookup returns CDR1 SEHNR and CDR2 FQNEAQ (reference sequence). The CDR3 sequence: CASSPKREFAEAFF. In nucleotides, the CDR3 is TGTGCCAGCAGCCCCAAAAGGGAGTTCGCCGAAGCTTTCTTT.

The CDR3 DNA is TGTGCCAGCAGTCCGACAGGGAACTCTGGAAACACCATATATTTT. Protein: CASSPTGNSGNTIYF. The chain carries TRBV2 and TRBJ1-3; 7 bases match TRBD1. Per the germline V gene, CDR1 is SNHLY and CDR2 is FYNNEI. The CDR3 is 15 amino acids. V lost 5 bases and J lost 0; bases outside the gene matches: 4.

This clone was detected only a few times. Here the CDR3 DNA reads TGTGCCAGCAGCTCTGGGACAGCCTCCTCTGGAAACACCATATATTTT. This gives the protein CASSSGTASSGNTIYF. V and J are TRBV5-5 and TRBJ1-3; TRBD1 aligns across 7 bases. The CDR3 consists of 16 residues. Germline CDR1 and CDR2: SGHKS and YYEKEE (reference sequence). With V trimmed by 3 bases and J by 0 bases, 6 bases remained unmatched.

The chain combines TRBV2 with TRBJ1-2; TRBD1 matches 8 bases. The CDR3 has 15 amino acids. Germline V gene lookup returns CDR1 SNHLY and CDR2 FYNNEI. V shed 3 bases, J shed 3 bases, and the junction held 6 bases outside the gene matches. CDR3 in amino acids: CASSDPAGGDYGYTF. The CDR3 DNA follows: TGTGCCAGCAGTGATCCGGCAGGGGGCGACTATGGCTACACCTTC. Based on the CDR3 plus reference TRBV2 and TRBJ1-2, the full variable domain is EPEVTQTPSHQVTQMGQEVILRCVPISNHLYFYWYRQILGQKVEFLVSFYNNEISEKSEIFDDQFSVERPDGSNFTLKIRSTKLEDSAMYFCASSDPAGGDYGYTFGSGTRLTVV.

This chain uses TRBV4-2 with TRBJ2-7; D possibly corresponds to TRBD1 (7 bases). Looked up from germline, CDR1 is LGHNA and CDR2 is YNFKEQ. V lost 5 bases and J lost 2, with 25 bases in between. CDR3 length: 18 residues. The CDR3 protein is CASSSRGGREGAAYEQYF. The CDR3 bases are TGTGCCAGCAGCTCCCGAGGGGGGAGAGAGGGGGCGGCCTACGAGCAGTACTTC.

The chain is built from TRBV30 and TRBJ1-1, with unresolved D. V lost 2 bases and J 0 bases, leaving 10 bases between the germline ends. The CDR3 is made up of 14 amino acids. CDR1 and CDR2 from the germline V gene are GTSNPN and SVGIG (reference sequence). The DNA of the CDR3 is TGTGCCTGGAGTACCTTCGGGTTGAACACTGAAGCTTTCTTT. Translating it yields CAWSTFGLNTEAFF.

This sequence joins TRBV5-1 and TRBJ1-4; the D gene is possibly TRBD1 (5 bases). V was clipped by 4 bases and J by 5 bases, with 12 bases between them. Germline values: CDR1 SGHRS, CDR2 YFSETQ. There are 14 residues in the CDR3. The DNA for the CDR3 is TGCGCCAGCAGCCACGACAGACAAAATGAAAAACTGTTTTTT. Encoded protein: CASSHDRQNEKLFF. The whole variable domain, remainder taken from reference TRBV5-1 and TRBJ1-4, is KAGVTQTPRYLIKTRGQQVTLSCSPISGHRSVSWYQQTPGQGLQFLFEYFSETQRNKGNFPGRFSGRQFSNSRSEMNVSTLELGDSALYLCASSHDRQNEKLFFGSGTQLSVL.

As to this clone: The identical CDR3 is also encoded by other nucleotide sequences in the sample. The chain recombines TRBV7-9 with TRBJ2-7; 8 positions agree with TRBD1. This CDR3 has 17 amino acids. CDR1 and CDR2 (germline): SEHNR, FQNEAQ (reference sequence). J gave up 4 bases and V 2 bases, and 13 bases lay outside the gene matches. The CDR3 region is CASSLPFGQGAEYEQYF. CDR3 nucleotide sequence: TGTGCCAGCAGCTTACCGTTCGGACAGGGTGCTGAATACGAGCAGTACTTC.

V usage is TRBV27 and J usage is TRBJ2-3, with TRBD2 matching over 9 bases. The CDR3 extends over 16 amino acids. Germline V gene sequence: CDR1 MNHEY, CDR2 SMNVEV (reference sequence). V was pared by 4 bases and J by 6 bases, with 11 bases of the junction left unmatched. The CDR3 loop is CASSWLPAGGRDTQYF. The CDR3 region has the DNA TGTGCCAGCAGTTGGCTCCCCGCGGGGGGGCGGGATACGCAGTATTTT.

The rearrangement uses TRBV11-2 and TRBJ1-2; 10 bases are shared with TRBD1. Losses at the gene ends were 6 bases for V and 6 bases for J; bases not matched to a gene: 16. Germline loops: CDR1 SGHAT, CDR2 FQNNGV. This CDR3 contains 17 residues. CDR3 sequence: CASRRPGTGELSHGYTF. DNA of the CDR3: TGTGCCAGCAGGCGACCCGGGACAGGGGAGCTATCGCATGGCTACACCTTC.

CDR3 protein: CASSIAGGPEAFF. CDR3 DNA sequence: TGTGCCAGTAGTATAGCGGGGGGCCCTGAAGCTTTCTTT. The V call is TRBV19, the J call TRBJ1-1, with a weak D call TRBD1 (6 bases). Germline CDR1 reads LNHDA; CDR2 reads SQIVND (reference sequence). The CDR3 has 13 amino acids. Trimming removed 1 base at V and 6 bases at J, with 9 bases between.

The CDR3 sequence: CASSAGIAKNIQYF. CDR3 in DNA: TGTGCCAGCTCGGCGGGGATAGCCAAAAACATTCAGTACTTC. The chain links TRBV11-2 to TRBJ2-4; tentative D call: TRBD2 (6 bases). V was shortened by 8 bases and J by 0 bases, with 11 bases between the two germline ends. The length of the CDR3 is 14 residues. The germline CDR1 and CDR2 sequences are SGHAT and FQNNGV.

The DNA for the CDR3 is TGCGCCAGCAGCCCCCGAAGGGAGGTACTAAACGAGCAGTACTTC. It translates to CASSPRREVLNEQYF. V is TRBV5-1 and J is TRBJ2-7, with D maybe TRBD2 (6 bases). V dropped 4 bases and J dropped 5 bases, with 19 bases sitting between them. The CDR3 totals 15 residues. Germline CDR1 is SGHRS and CDR2 is YFSETQ.

The chain recombines TRBV5-4 with TRBJ2-7, with 7 bases fitting TRBD2. V lost 5 bases and J lost 6; bases outside the gene matches: 14. The germline gives CDR1 SGHNT, CDR2 YYREEE (reference sequence). The CDR3 loop spans 15 amino acids. CDR3 residues: CASSYAGVLSPEQYF. The CDR3 DNA reads as TGTGCCAGCAGTTACGCGGGAGTTTTGTCCCCCGAGCAGTACTTC.

V and J are TRBV15 and TRBJ1-4; the match to TRBD1 covers 9 bases. The CDR3 sequence is 18 residues long. Trimming removed 6 bases from V and 6 bases from J; junction bases left unmatched: 17. Germline loops: CDR1 LNHNV, CDR2 YYDKDF (reference sequence). CDR3 nucleotide sequence: TGTGCCACCAGGAAGGGACAGGGTCAGCTGCTGGGTGATGAAAAACTGTTTTTT. This gives the protein CATRKGQGQLLGDEKLFF.

This clone appeared once. The chain links TRBV19 to TRBJ1-2, with 7 bases that match TRBD1. Unmatched junction bases numbered 7, after V lost 2 bases and J lost 4 bases. Germline values: CDR1 LNHDA, CDR2 SQIVND (reference sequence). The CDR3 spans 15 residues. CDR3 sequence: CASSIYGWDSYGYTF. In nucleotides, the CDR3 is TGTGCCAGTAGTATATACGGGTGGGACAGCTATGGCTACACCTTC.

The rearrangement uses TRBV7-2 and TRBJ1-2; 10 nucleotides match TRBD1. J lost 7 bases, V lost 5 bases, and 4 bases had no gene match. Germline-derived CDR1 and CDR2 are SGHTA and FQGNSA. This CDR3 is built from 13 residues. CDR3 nucleotides: TGTGCCAGCAGCCAGACAGGGGGCGTTGGCTACACCTTC. It yields the protein CASSQTGGVGYTF.

The chain uses TRBV5-1 and TRBJ1-1, with a tentative D call TRBD1 (5 bases). This CDR3 has 15 amino acids. CDR1 SGHRS and CDR2 YFSETQ come from the germline V gene. Trimming took off 3 bases at V and 1 base at J, with 13 bases between the two ends. CDR3 sequence: CASSYLGPTNTEAFF. Here the CDR3 DNA reads TGCGCCAGCAGCTATCTGGGGCCAACGAACACTGAAGCTTTCTTT.

The chain is built from TRBV27 and TRBJ2-1, with 8 bases identical to TRBD2. The length of the CDR3 is 15 residues. Germline V gene data show CDR1 as MNHEY and CDR2 as SMNVEV (reference sequence). With V trimmed by 7 bases and J by 2 bases, 7 bases remained unmatched. CDR3 DNA: TGTGCCAGCATTCCGGGAGGGTGGGCCTACAATGAGCAGTTCTTC. It yields the protein CASIPGGWAYNEQFF.